The 21 T cell receptor beta chains given below trace back to one sample, sequenced in a study of blood T cell repertoires in COVID-19 (dated by TCRdb to 2020 to 2022). The library relied on the immunoSEQ multiplex PCR assay. TCRdb's version of the immuneACCESS table is confined to in-frame rearrangements and falls short of the full clone set. An unresolved V gene accounts for under half of the shortfall where checked; the remainder is of unknown origin. This sample holds 350,000 to 450,000 clones; nearly 90% were observed only once. Clones ranked in the top ten supply 1.7% of the sample. The sequencing sample was made of PBMCs or T cells enriched from blood (not recorded which). The receptors shown here come from a woman in her thirties who had recovered from COVID-19.

This rearrangement joins TRBV14 to TRBJ2-7, with 10 bases matching TRBD2. Germline V gene data show CDR1 as SGHDN and CDR2 as FVKESK. J lost 5 bases, V lost 2 bases, and 3 bases had no gene match. The CDR3 is made up of 14 amino acids. CDR3 region: CASSQLAGVNEQYF. The CDR3 DNA is TGTGCCAGCAGCCAACTAGCGGGAGTCAACGAGCAGTACTTC.

This chain links TRBV9 with TRBJ2-1, with 7 nucleotides matching TRBD1. The CDR3 loop spans 13 amino acids. V dropped 4 bases and J dropped 7; count of bases not matched to a gene: 5. Germline CDR1 is SGDLS and CDR2 is YYNGEE. CDR3 residues: CASSLGGKNEQFF. The CDR3 region has the DNA TGTGCCAGCAGCTTAGGGGGCAAGAATGAGCAGTTCTTC.

On this clone: One end of the junction does not line up with germline, which may come from a read error. This chain uses TRBV18 with TRBJ1-6; no clear D gene. CDR1 and CDR2 (germline): KGHSH, LQKENI. This CDR3 has 15 amino acids. Written as DNA, the CDR3 is TGTGCCAGCTCGCCACTCGACACCGCGAATTCACCCCTCCACTTT. Translated, it gives CASSPLDTANSPLHF.

The V call is TRBV5-1, the J call TRBJ1-1; no clear D gene. Germline lookup yields CDR1 SGHRS and CDR2 YFSETQ. Deletions cut 3 bases from V and 7 bases from J, with 16 bases between. CDR3 length: 14 residues. DNA for the CDR3: TGCGCCAGCAGCTGGTCGTACTGGCGGAGTGAAGCTTTCTTT. It yields the protein CASSWSYWRSEAFF.

This clone was seen a single time. The chain joins TRBV7-2 to TRBJ1-5; D gene unclear. With 5 bases removed from V and 4 bases from J, the gap between germline ends came to 9 bases. Germline V gives CDR1 SGHTA, CDR2 FQGNSA. The CDR3 runs to 13 residues. The chain's CDR3 is CASSNNPNQPQHF. DNA of the CDR3: TGTGCCAGCAGCAACAACCCTAATCAGCCCCAGCATTTT.

The rearrangement joins TRBV10-1 to TRBJ1-2; D not resolved. From germline, CDR1 is WNHNN and CDR2 SYGVQD (reference sequence). The CDR3 has 12 residues. The V end lost 3 bases, the J end lost 3 bases, and 5 bases lay between the germline ends. For the CDR3, the DNA is TGCGCCAGCAGTGATACAGACTATGGCTACACCTTC. Its translation: CASSDTDYGYTF.

J is TRBJ1-2 and V is TRBV11-2; D uncertain. CDR1 and CDR2 (germline): SGHAT, FQNNGV. Trimming took off 0 bases at V and 3 bases at J, with 14 bases between the two ends. The CDR3 sequence is 16 residues long. This chain's CDR3 is CASSLDRSGPYYGYTF. The CDR3 bases are TGTGCCAGCAGCTTAGATCGGTCAGGTCCTTACTATGGCTACACCTTC.

The CDR3 nucleotides read TGTGCCAGCAGCTCTACAGGAAACTATGGCTACACCTTC. Translating it yields CASSSTGNYGYTF. This chain connects TRBV11-1 to TRBJ1-2; D perhaps matches TRBD1 (5 bases). The CDR3 is made up of 13 amino acids. In germline, CDR1 is SGHAT, CDR2 FQDESV (reference sequence). Deletions cut 4 bases from V and 2 bases from J, with 8 bases between.

This clone was found once. V gene TRBV6-5 combines with J gene TRBJ2-2; 7 bases align to TRBD1. Trimming took 7 bases from V and 4 from J; bases not matched to a gene: 6. The CDR3 runs 14 residues. The germline CDR1 and CDR2 sequences are MNHEY and SVGAGI. CDR3 residues: CASNYRGPTGELFF. Here the CDR3 DNA reads TGTGCCAGCAACTACAGGGGACCCACCGGGGAGCTGTTTTTT.

This clone was observed once. The CDR3 DNA follows: TGCGCCAGTCAGGGAATGAACACTGAAGCTTTCTTT. It codes for CASQGMNTEAFF. The V gene is TRBV10-2, the J gene TRBJ1-1; TRBD1 might be the D (5 bases). The CDR3 totals 12 residues. With 9 bases removed from V and 0 bases from J, the gap between germline ends came to 8 bases. Germline values: CDR1 WSHSY, CDR2 SAAADI.

The chain has TRBV28 and TRBJ1-3; 9 bases are a match to TRBD1. The germline gives CDR1 MDHEN, CDR2 SYDVKM. CDR3 size: 13 residues. V was pared by 11 bases and J by 8 bases, with 10 bases of the junction left unmatched. CDR3 bases: TGTGCCGGAGCGGGACAGGGTCTGCACACCATATATTTT. Translating it yields CAGAGQGLHTIYF.

The chain joins TRBV19 to TRBJ1-2, with TRBD1 as a possible D gene (5 bases). Germline CDR1 is LNHDA and CDR2 is SQIVND (reference sequence). V lost 7 bases, J lost 4 bases, and 25 bases lay in between. The CDR3 loop spans 17 amino acids. DNA of the CDR3: TGTGCCAGTACCACCCCGGGACTACCAACGTTTGGCTATGGCTACACCTTC. Translation: CASTTPGLPTFGYGYTF.

The chain recombines TRBV28 with TRBJ1-4; no clear D. Germline V gives CDR1 MDHEN, CDR2 SYDVKM. V was clipped by 3 bases and J by 7 bases, with 12 bases between them. The CDR3 spans 14 residues. The CDR3 protein is CASSFSGESEKLFF. CDR3 coding DNA: TGTGCCAGCAGTTTTTCCGGGGAGTCTGAAAAACTGTTTTTT.

V is TRBV19 and J is TRBJ1-1; D is ambiguous. The CDR3 has 14 amino acids. Between the trimmed V and J ends, which lost 2 bases and 1 base, there was a span of 8 bases. Germline V gene data show CDR1 as LNHDA and CDR2 as SQIVND (reference sequence). The CDR3 reads CASSINGGNTEAFF. The CDR3 nucleotides read TGTGCCAGTAGTATAAACGGCGGGAACACTGAAGCTTTCTTT.

V gene TRBV6-4 combines with J gene TRBJ2-6; 7 nucleotides match TRBD1. The ends lost 5 bases at V and 0 bases at J; junction bases unmatched: 7. The CDR3 totals 17 residues. Germline values: CDR1 MRHNA, CDR2 SNTAGT. The CDR3, as DNA: TGTGCCAGCAGTACAGGGGCCTCCCACTCTGGGGCCAACGTCCTGACTTTC. Residues: CASSTGASHSGANVLTF.

This clone has just one count. The genes are TRBV27 and TRBJ2-1; D remains unclear. Per the germline V gene, CDR1 is MNHEY and CDR2 is SMNVEV (reference sequence). The CDR3 runs 14 residues. Trimming removed 3 bases at V and 3 bases at J, with 9 bases between. The CDR3 protein is CASSFRANYNEQFF. CDR3 sequence (DNA): TGTGCCAGCAGTTTTCGAGCCAACTACAATGAGCAGTTCTTC.

The rearrangement uses TRBV7-3 and TRBJ1-2; D not resolved. The length of the CDR3 is 14 residues. Germline V gives CDR1 SGHTA, CDR2 FQGTGA. The ends were cut back, 5 bases at V and 4 bases at J, with 14 bases in the middle. CDR3 sequence: CASSPEGGVYGYTF. CDR3 DNA: TGTGCCAGCAGCCCGGAAGGCGGTGTCTATGGCTACACCTTC.

This clone came up once. The chain links TRBV9 to TRBJ1-3; D is possibly TRBD1 (5 bases). The CDR3 has 16 amino acids. The V end was cut by 0 bases, the J end by 1 base, with 11 bases between. Germline V gene lookup returns CDR1 SGDLS and CDR2 YYNGEE. The CDR3 DNA reads as TGTGCCAGCAGCGTAGCTTTAGGGACTTCTGGAAACACCATATATTTT. Translated, it gives CASSVALGTSGNTIYF.

This clone was observed a single time. The rearrangement uses TRBV27 and TRBJ1-6; D is unclear. Germline V gene data show CDR1 as MNHEY and CDR2 as SMNVEV (reference sequence). This CDR3 region has 14 residues. V was clipped by 6 bases and J by 0 bases, with 6 bases between them. The CDR3 loop is CASSRSSYNSPLHF. CDR3 DNA: TGTGCCAGCAGCCGGAGCTCCTATAATTCACCCCTCCACTTT.

CDR3 protein: CASRLLIQGAINTEAFF. The CDR3 DNA follows: TGTGCCAGCAGGTTGTTGATTCAGGGGGCGATTAACACTGAAGCTTTCTTT. This sequence joins TRBV2 and TRBJ1-1, with 8 bases identical to TRBD1. Per the germline V gene, CDR1 is SNHLY and CDR2 is FYNNEI. V shed 6 bases and J 2 bases; nucleotides not matched to a gene: 14. The CDR3 contains 17 residues.

The genes are TRBV3-1 (or the pseudogene TRBV3-2) and TRBJ2-2, with a possible D match to TRBD1 (6 bases). This CDR3 spans 14 amino acids. V was clipped by 10 bases and J by 0 bases, with 12 bases between them. Germline-derived CDR1 and CDR2 are LGHDT and YNNKEL (reference sequence). This CDR3 is CATQGLTNTGELFF. CDR3 coding DNA: TGTGCCACGCAGGGGCTTACGAACACCGGGGAGCTGTTTTTT.